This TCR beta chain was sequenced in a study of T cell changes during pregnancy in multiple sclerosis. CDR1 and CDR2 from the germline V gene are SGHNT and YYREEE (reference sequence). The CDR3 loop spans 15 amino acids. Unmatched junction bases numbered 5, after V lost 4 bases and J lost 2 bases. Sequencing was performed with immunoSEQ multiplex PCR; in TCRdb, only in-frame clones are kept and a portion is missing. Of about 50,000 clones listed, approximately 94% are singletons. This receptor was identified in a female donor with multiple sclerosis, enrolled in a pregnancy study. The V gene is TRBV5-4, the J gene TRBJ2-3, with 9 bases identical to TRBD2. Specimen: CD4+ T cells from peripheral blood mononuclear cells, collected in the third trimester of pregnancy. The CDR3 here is CASSTSGSATDTQYF. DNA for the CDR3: TGTGCCAGCAGCACTAGCGGGTCCGCCACAGATACGCAGTATTTT.